What follows describes a single T cell receptor (beta chain). The data originate from a study of blood T cell repertoires in COVID-19. Across the whole study: Sites in the United States, Italy and Spain provided acute and convalescent COVID-19 samples. PBMCs, B-cell-depleted T cells, or T cells were the source of the cDNA or gDNA that made up the material.

In the original analysis: Estimation of nucleated cell counts relied on the amplification of reference gene primers. The table came from immunoSEQ multiplex PCR; TCRdb's copy has only in-frame clones and leaves some out. V, J and clone size reflect that table, while D and trimming were determined from the DNA. The table lists about 72,000 clones, 75% to 90% of them singletons. Sequencing was done on a sample of peripheral blood. The receptor's source is a woman of 80 years or more with acute or convalescent COVID-19.

Here the CDR3 reads CASNRVSTEAFF. DNA for the CDR3: TGTGCCAGCAACAGGGTTAGCACTGAAGCTTTCTTT. V usage is TRBV19 and J usage is TRBJ1-1; TRBD1 is a possible D gene (6 bases). Germline V gene lookup returns CDR1 LNHDA and CDR2 SQIVND (reference sequence). This CDR3 is 12 amino acids long. V was clipped by 9 bases and J by 4 bases, with 12 bases between them.